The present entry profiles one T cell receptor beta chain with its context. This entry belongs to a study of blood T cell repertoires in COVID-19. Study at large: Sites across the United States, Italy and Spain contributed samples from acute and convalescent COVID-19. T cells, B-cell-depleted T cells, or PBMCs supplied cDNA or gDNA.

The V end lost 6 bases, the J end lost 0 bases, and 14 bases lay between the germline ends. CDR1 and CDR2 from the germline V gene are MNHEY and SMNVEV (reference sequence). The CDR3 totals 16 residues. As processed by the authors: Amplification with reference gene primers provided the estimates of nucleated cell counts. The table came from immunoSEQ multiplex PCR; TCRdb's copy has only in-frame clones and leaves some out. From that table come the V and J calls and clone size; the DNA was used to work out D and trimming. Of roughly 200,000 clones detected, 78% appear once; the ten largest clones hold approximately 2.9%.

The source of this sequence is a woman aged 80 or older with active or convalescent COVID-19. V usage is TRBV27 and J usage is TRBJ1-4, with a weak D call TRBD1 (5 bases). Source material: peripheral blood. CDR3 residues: CASSRWGRATNEKLFF. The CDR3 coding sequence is TGTGCCAGCAGCCGATGGGGCAGAGCAACTAATGAAAAACTGTTTTTT.